This entry is about one T cell receptor beta chain. Some clones are missing from TCRdb's copy, which holds only in-frame ones; the method was immunoSEQ multiplex PCR. The sample lists approximately 150,000 clones, roughly 87% occurring once. The data stem from a study of T cell responses to AZD1222 COVID-19 vaccine. Material: peripheral blood, obtained 28 days after the second AZD1222 dose. This TCR derives from an adult who received the AZD1222 COVID-19 vaccine.

CDR3 DNA: TGTGCCAGCAGTCCCTCCTACGAGCAGTACTTC. Amino acids: CASSPSYEQYF. V is TRBV12-3 or TRBV12-4 and J is TRBJ2-7; no reliable D call. The CDR3 spans 11 residues. The ends were cut back, 5 bases at V and 0 bases at J, with 2 bases in the middle.